This is a list of T cell receptor beta chains from one sample in a study of blood T cell repertoires in COVID-19. Profiled with immunoSEQ multiplex PCR; TCRdb holds only in-frame clones, not every one. This repertoire shows 150,000 to 200,000 clones, 88% found once; its top ten account for approximately 4.5%. Sequenced: peripheral blood. These receptors originate from a human donor in a cohort sampled during active COVID-19. The CDR3 runs from the conserved cysteine through the conserved F or W. A D gene is named only where the DNA matches it firmly. Where a row states a size, it is once, few, many or the class of an expanded clone; other rows omit it.

clone_size: NA; v_call: TRBV27; d_call: TRBD1; j_call: TRBJ1-1; cdr3_nt: TGTGCCAGCAGTTTGGGGACAGGGATTGAAGCTTTCTTT; cdr3_aa: CASSLGTGIEAFF
clone_size: NA; v_call: TRBV9; d_call: NA; j_call: TRBJ2-5; cdr3_nt: TGTGCCAGCAGCCCCGGAGGGGGGGCTAAAGAGACCCAGTACTTC; cdr3_aa: CASSPGGGAKETQYF
clone_size: NA; v_call: TRBV5-1; d_call: TRBD2; j_call: TRBJ2-1; cdr3_nt: TGCGCCAGCAGCTTGACGGTTAGCGGGGCCTACAATGAGCAGTTCTTC; cdr3_aa: CASSLTVSGAYNEQFF
clone_size: NA; v_call: TRBV6-1; d_call: NA; j_call: TRBJ2-1; cdr3_nt: TGTGCCAGCAGTGAGGAACAGGGTACCCCCTACAATGAGCAGTTCTTC; cdr3_aa: CASSEEQGTPYNEQFF
clone_size: NA; v_call: TRBV14; d_call: NA; j_call: TRBJ1-1; cdr3_nt: TGTGCCAGCAGTCAGGTCGCGGGCCGGAAGGCTTTCTTT; cdr3_aa: CASSQVAGRKAFF
clone_size: NA; v_call: TRBV6-1; d_call: NA; j_call: TRBJ1-5; cdr3_nt: TGTGCCAGCAGTGAAACCCCGGGGGGCAATCAGCCCCAGCATTTT; cdr3_aa: CASSETPGGNQPQHF
clone_size: once; v_call: TRBV28; d_call: NA; j_call: TRBJ2-1; cdr3_nt: TGTGCCAGCAGTTTGAGTATACTCAGGGCGAATGAGCAGTTCTTC; cdr3_aa: CASSLSILRANEQFF
clone_size: NA; v_call: TRBV9; d_call: NA; j_call: TRBJ2-1; cdr3_nt: TGTGCCAGCAGCGTAGCCGCGAGCTCCTACAATGAGCAGTTCTTC; cdr3_aa: CASSVAASSYNEQFF
clone_size: NA; v_call: TRBV18; d_call: TRBD1; j_call: TRBJ2-7; cdr3_nt: TGTGCCAGCTCACCACCTAGGGACAGCGATGGTGGGGAGCAGTACTTC; cdr3_aa: CASSPPRDSDGGEQYF
clone_size: NA; v_call: TRBV2; d_call: NA; j_call: TRBJ2-1; cdr3_nt: TGTGCCAGCAGTTCCAGGGGCTCCTACAATGAGCAGTTCTTC; cdr3_aa: CASSSRGSYNEQFF
clone_size: NA; v_call: TRBV9; d_call: NA; j_call: TRBJ2-1; cdr3_nt: TGTGCCAGCAGCGTAGACTCTGATCGAACCTACAATGAGCAGTTCTTC; cdr3_aa: CASSVDSDRTYNEQFF